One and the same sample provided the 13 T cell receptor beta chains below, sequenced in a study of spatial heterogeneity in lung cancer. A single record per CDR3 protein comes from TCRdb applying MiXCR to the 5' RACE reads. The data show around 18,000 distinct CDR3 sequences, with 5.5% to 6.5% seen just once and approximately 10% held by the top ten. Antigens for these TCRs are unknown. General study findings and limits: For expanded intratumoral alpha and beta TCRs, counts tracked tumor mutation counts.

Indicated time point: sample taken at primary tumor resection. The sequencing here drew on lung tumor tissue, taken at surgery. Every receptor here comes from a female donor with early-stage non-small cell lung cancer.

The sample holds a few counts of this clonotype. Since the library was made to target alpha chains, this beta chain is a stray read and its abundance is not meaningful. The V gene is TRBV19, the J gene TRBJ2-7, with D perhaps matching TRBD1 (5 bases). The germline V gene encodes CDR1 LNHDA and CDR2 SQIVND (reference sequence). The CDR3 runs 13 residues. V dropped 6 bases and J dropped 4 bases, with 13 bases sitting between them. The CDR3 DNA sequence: TGTGCCAGTAGACGCGGCAGGGTATACGAGCAGTACTTC. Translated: CASRRGRVYEQYF.

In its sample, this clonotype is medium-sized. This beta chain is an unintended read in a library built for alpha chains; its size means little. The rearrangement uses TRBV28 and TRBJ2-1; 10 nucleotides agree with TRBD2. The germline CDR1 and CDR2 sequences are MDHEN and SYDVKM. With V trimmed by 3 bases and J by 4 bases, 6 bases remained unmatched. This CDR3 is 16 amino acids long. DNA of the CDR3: TGTGCCAGCAGTTTCCAGCGGGAGGGCCTTTACAATGAGCAGTTCTTC. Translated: CASSFQREGLYNEQFF. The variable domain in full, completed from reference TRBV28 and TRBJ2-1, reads DVKVTQSSRYLVKRTGEKVFLECVQDMDHENMFWYRQDPGLGLRLIYFSYDVKMKEKGDIPEGYSVSREKKERFSLILESASTNQTSMYLCASSFQREGLYNEQFFGPGTRLTVL.

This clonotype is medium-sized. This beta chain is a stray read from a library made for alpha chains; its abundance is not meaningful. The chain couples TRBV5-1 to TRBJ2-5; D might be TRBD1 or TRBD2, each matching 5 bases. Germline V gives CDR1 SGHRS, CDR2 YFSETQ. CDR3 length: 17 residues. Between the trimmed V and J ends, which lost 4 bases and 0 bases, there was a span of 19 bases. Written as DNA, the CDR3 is TGCGCCAGCAGCCTACAATTGGGACCTCTGTACCAAGAGACCCAGTACTTC. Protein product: CASSLQLGPLYQETQYF. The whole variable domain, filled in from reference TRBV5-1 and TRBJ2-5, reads KAGVTQTPRYLIKTRGQQVTLSCSPISGHRSVSWYQQTPGQGLQFLFEYFSETQRNKGNFPGRFSGRQFSNSRSEMNVSTLELGDSALYLCASSLQLGPLYQETQYFGPGTRLLVL.

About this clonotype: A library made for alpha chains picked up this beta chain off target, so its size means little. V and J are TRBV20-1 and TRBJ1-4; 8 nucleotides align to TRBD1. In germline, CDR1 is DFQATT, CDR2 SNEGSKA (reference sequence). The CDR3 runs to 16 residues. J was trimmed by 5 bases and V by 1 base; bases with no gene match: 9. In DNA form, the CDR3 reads TGCAGTGCTAGAGTGGCAGGGGGCTCGGAGAATGAAAAACTGTTTTTT. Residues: CSARVAGGSENEKLFF.

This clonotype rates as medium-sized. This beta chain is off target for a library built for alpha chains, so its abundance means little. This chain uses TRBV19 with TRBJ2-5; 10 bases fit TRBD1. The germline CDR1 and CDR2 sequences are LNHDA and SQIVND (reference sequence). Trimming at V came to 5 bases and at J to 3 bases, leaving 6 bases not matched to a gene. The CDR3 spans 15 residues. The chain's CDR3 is CASSATGGGKETQYF. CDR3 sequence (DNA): TGTGCCAGTAGTGCGACAGGGGGCGGAAAAGAGACCCAGTACTTC.

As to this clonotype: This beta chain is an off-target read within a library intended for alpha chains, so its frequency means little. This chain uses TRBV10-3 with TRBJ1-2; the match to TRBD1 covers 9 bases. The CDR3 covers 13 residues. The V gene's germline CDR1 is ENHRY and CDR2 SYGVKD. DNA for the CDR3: TGTGTCACAGACCCCGGGACAGGGAACGGCTACACCTTC. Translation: CVTDPGTGNGYTF.

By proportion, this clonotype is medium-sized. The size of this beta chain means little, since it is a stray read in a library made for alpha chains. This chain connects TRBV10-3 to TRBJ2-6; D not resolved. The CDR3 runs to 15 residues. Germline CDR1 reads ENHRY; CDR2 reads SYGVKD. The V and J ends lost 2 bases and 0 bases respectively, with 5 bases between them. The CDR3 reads CAISEPASGANVLTF. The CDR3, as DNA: TGTGCCATCAGTGAGCCCGCCTCTGGGGCCAACGTCCTGACTTTC.

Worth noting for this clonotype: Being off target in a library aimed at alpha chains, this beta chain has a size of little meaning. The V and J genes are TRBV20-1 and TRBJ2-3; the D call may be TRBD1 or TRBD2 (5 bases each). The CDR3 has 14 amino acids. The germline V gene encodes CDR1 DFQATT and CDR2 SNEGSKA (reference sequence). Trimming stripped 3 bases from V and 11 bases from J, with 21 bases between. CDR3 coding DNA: TGCAGTGCTAGTACCGGGACGCCCCGTAAAGAGCAGTATTTT. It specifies CSASTGTPRKEQYF.

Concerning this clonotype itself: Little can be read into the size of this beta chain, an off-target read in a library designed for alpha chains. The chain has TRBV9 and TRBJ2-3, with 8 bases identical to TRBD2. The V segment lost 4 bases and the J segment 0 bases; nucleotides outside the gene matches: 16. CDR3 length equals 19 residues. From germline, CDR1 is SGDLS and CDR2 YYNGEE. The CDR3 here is CASSSPTASGLLSTDTQYF. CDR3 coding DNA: TGTGCCAGCAGCTCCCCTACGGCTAGCGGGCTTTTGAGCACAGATACGCAGTATTTT.

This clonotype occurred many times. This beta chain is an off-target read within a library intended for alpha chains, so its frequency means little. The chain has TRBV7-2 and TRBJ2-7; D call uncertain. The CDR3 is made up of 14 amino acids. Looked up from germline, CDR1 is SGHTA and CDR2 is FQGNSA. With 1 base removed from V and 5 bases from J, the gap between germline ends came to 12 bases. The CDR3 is CASSLVGARNEQYF. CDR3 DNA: TGTGCCAGCAGCTTAGTCGGCGCTAGAAACGAGCAGTACTTC. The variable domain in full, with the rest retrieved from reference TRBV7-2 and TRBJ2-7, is GAGVSQSPSNKVTEKGKDVELRCDPISGHTALYWYRQSLGQGLEFLIYFQGNSAPDKSGLPSDRFSAERTGGSVSTLTIQRTQQEDSAVYLCASSLVGARNEQYFGPGTRLTVT.

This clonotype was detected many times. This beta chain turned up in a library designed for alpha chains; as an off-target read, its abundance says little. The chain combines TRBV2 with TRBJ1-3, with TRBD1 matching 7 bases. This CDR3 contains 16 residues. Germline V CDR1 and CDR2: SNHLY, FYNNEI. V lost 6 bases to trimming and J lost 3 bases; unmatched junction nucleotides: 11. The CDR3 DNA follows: TGTGCCAGCAGGGAGGTCGACAGGGTTGATGGAAACACCATATATTTT. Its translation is CASREVDRVDGNTIYF.

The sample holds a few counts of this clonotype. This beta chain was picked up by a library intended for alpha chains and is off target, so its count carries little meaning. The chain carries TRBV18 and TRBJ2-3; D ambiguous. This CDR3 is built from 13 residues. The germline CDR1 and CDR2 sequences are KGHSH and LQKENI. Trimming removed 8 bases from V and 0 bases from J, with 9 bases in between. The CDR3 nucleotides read TGTGCCAGCAGCTTGTTAAGCACAGATACGCAGTATTTT. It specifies CASSLLSTDTQYF.

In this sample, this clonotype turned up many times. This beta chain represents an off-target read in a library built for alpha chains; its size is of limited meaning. CDR3 bases: TGTGCCAGCTCTCCCTTCGGGGGTTATCAGCCCCAGCATTTT. This sequence encodes CASSPFGGYQPQHF. This chain uses TRBV6-2 or TRBV6-3 with TRBJ1-5, with a possible D match to TRBD1 (5 bases). V was pared by 8 bases and J by 5 bases, with 16 bases between. Germline V gene sequence: CDR1 MNHEY, CDR2 SVGEGT. The CDR3 has 14 residues.